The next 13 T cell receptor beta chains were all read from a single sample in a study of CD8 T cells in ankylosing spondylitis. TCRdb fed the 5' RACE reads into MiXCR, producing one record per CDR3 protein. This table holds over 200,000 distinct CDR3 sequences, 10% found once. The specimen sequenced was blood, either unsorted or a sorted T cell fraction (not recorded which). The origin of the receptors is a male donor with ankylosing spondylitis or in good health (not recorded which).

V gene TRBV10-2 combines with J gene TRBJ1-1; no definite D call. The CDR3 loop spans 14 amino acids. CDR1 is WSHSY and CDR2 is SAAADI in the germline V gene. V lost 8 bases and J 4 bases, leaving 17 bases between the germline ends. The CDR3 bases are TGCGCCAGCTGTACAAAGGGCTCCCTCACTGAAGCTTTCTTT. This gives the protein CASCTKGSLTEAFF.

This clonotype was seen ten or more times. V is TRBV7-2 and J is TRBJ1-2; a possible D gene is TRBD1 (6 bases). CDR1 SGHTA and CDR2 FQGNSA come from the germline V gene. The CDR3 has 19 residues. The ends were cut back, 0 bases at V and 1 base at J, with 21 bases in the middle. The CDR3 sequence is CASSLATGTLQLFNYGYTF. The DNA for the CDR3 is TGTGCCAGCAGCTTAGCAACCGGGACACTACAGCTTTTTAACTATGGCTACACCTTC. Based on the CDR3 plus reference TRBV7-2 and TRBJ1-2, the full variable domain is GAGVSQSPSNKVTEKGKDVELRCDPISGHTALYWYRQSLGQGLEFLIYFQGNSAPDKSGLPSDRFSAERTGGSVSTLTIQRTQQEDSAVYLCASSLATGTLQLFNYGYTFGSGTRLTVV.

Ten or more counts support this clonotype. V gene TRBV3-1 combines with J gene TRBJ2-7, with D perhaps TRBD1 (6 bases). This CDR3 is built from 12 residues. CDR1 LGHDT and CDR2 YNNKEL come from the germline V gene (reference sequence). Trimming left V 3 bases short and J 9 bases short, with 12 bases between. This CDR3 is CASSHTGMAQYF. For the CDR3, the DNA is TGTGCCAGCAGCCACACAGGGATGGCGCAGTACTTC.

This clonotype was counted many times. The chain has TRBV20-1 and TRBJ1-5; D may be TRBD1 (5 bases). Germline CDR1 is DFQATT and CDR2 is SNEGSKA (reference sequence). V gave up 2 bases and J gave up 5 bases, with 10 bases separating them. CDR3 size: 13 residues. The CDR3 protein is CSARSWGDQPQHF. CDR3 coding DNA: TGCAGTGCTAGATCGTGGGGGGATCAGCCCCAGCATTTT.

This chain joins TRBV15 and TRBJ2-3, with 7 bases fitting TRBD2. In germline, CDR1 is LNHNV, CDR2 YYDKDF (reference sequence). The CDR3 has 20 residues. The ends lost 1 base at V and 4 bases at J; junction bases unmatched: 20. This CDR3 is CATSRVIPGLLAERSDTQYF. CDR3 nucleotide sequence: TGTGCCACCAGCAGAGTTATACCCGGCCTGCTAGCGGAACGGTCAGATACGCAGTATTTT.

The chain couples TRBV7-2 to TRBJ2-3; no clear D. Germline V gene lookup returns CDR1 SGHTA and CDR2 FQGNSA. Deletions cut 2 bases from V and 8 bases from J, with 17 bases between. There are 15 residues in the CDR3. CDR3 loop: CASSLRPPPGGTQYF. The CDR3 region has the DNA TGTGCCAGCAGCTTAAGGCCGCCCCCCGGCGGTACGCAGTATTTT.

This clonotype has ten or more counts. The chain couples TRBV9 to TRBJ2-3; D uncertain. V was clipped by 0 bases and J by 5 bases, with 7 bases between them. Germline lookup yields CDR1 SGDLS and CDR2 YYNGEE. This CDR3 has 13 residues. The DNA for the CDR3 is TGTGCCAGCAGCGTAGGGAGCGAAGATACGCAGTATTTT. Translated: CASSVGSEDTQYF.

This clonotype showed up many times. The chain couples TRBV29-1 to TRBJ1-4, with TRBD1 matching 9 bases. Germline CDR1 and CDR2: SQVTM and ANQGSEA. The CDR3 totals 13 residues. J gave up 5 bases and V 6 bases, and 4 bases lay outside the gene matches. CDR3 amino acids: CSVAGTGNEKLFF. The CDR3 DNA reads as TGCAGCGTCGCAGGGACAGGGAATGAAAAACTGTTTTTT.

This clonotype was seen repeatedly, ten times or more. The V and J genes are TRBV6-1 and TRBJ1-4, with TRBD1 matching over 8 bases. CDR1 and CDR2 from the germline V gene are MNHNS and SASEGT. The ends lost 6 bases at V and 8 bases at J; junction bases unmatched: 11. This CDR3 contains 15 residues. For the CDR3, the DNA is TGTGCCAGCAGATTCGCCGGGACAGGCGAAGAAAAACTGTTTTTT. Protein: CASRFAGTGEEKLFF.

CDR3 DNA: TGTGCCAGCAGCTTAGAGCCCACCGGGGAGCTGTTTTTT. Translating gives CASSLEPTGELFF. This sequence joins TRBV7-9 and TRBJ2-2; D not resolved. V lost 1 base and J 4 bases, leaving 4 bases between the germline ends. This CDR3 region has 13 residues. Per germline, CDR1 SEHNR and CDR2 FQNEAQ (reference sequence).

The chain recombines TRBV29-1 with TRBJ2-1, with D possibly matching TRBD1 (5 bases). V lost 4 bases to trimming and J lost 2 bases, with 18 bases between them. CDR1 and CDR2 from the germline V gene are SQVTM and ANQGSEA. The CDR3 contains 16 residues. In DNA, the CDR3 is TGCAGCGTTGTAACGACTCAGGGTTTACCCTACAATGAGCAGTTCTTC. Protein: CSVVTTQGLPYNEQFF.

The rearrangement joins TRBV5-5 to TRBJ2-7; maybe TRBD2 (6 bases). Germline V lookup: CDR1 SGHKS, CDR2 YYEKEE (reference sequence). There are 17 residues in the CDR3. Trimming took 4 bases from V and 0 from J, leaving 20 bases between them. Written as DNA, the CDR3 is TGTGCCAGCAGCCTTTCCCCCAGTTGGGGGGACTCCTACGAGCAGTACTTC. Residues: CASSLSPSWGDSYEQYF.

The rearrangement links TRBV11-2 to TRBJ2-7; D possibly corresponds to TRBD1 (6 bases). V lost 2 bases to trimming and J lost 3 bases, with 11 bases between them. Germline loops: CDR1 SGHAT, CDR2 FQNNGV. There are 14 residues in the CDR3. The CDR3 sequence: CASSLNRAHYEQYF. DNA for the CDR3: TGTGCCAGCAGCTTAAACAGGGCTCACTACGAGCAGTACTTC.